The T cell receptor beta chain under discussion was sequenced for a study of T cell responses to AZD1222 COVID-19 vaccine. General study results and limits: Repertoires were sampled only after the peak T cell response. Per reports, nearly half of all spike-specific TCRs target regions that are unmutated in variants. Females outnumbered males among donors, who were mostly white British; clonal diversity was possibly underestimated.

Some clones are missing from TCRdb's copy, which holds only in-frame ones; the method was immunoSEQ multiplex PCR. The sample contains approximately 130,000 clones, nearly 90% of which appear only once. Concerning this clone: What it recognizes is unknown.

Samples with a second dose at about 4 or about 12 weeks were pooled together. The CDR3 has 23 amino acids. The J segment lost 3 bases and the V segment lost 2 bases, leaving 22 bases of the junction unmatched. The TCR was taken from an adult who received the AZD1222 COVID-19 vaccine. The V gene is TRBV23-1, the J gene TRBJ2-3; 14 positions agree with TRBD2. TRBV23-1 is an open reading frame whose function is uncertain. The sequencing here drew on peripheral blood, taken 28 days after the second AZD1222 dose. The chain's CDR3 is CASSQRFRTGDGTSGSQTDTQYF. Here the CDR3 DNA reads TGCGCCAGCAGTCAACGATTTCGGACAGGCGACGGGACTAGCGGGAGTCAGACAGATACGCAGTATTTT.